This T cell receptor beta chain came from a study of tumor-infiltrating lymphocytes in primary liver carcinoma. The sample holds many counts of this clonotype. The antigen remains undetermined. From roughly 500 ng total RNA, TCR beta cDNA was generated with a primer in the constant region. What produced the TCR beta libraries was three nested multiplex PCR rounds using slightly modified ARM-PCR. For roughly 10 cycles apiece, the opening two PCR rounds ran with TRBV1-TRBV30 forward primers and a C-beta reverse primer. TCRdb used MiXCR to reprocess the multiplex PCR reads, holding one entry per CDR3 protein. The table has approximately 110,000 distinct CDR3 sequences, 65% seen once. V dropped 5 bases and J dropped 6 bases, with 13 bases sitting between them. The CDR3 is 14 amino acids. The V gene's germline CDR1 is SGHAT and CDR2 FQNNGV. Total RNA and DNA came together from approximately 22-30 mg of bulk tissue without cell sorting.

Notes on the study in general: Top clones occupying all five tumor regions numbered only about 7-24%. The study found a significantly higher top-250-clone fraction in tumors than in blood (p = 0.039). Tumor region pairs shared more overlap than did tumor-adjacent and tumor-blood pairs.

The material sequenced was liver tumor tissue from sampling region 1. Indicated subset: tumor region T1, superior pole. The sequence was obtained from a woman aged 60-75 years with primary liver carcinoma and hepatitis B virus infection. The chain recombines TRBV11-2 with TRBJ2-2; possibly TRBD2 for D (6 bases). The CDR3 nucleotides read TGTGCCAGCAGCCCCCGCCCGGGGGCCGGGGAGCTGTTTTTT. This sequence encodes CASSPRPGAGELFF.